The rows below give T cell receptor beta chains drawn from one sample of a study of cytomegalovirus exposure and HLA in healthy donors. Only in-frame clones appear in the TCRdb table, and some are missing; sequencing was by immunoSEQ multiplex PCR. In the table there are roughly 110,000 clones, approximately 81% of which are singletons. The material sequenced was PBMCs. The source is a woman between 18 and 29 years old in good health and CMV-seropositive. CDR3s include the opening cysteine and the closing phenylalanine or tryptophan. A D gene is named only where the DNA matches it firmly. Some rows have no size entry. The others give once, few or many, or a class for an expanded clone.

cdr3_aa,cdr3_nt,j_call,v_call,clone_size,d_call
CASSLWPQRPGNTIYF,TGTGCCAGCAGCTTATGGCCCCAACGCCCTGGAAACACCATATATTTT,TRBJ1-3,TRBV5-5,-,-
CASSLGWAQPQHF,TGTGCCAGCAGCTTAGGTTGGGCACAGCCCCAGCATTTT,TRBJ1-5,TRBV7-6,-,-
CASSDGRGQGEAFF,TGTGCCAGCAGTGACGGAAGGGGGCAGGGTGAAGCTTTCTTT,TRBJ1-1,TRBV2,-,TRBD1
CSASGINEQFF,TGCAGTGCTTCAGGGATCAATGAGCAGTTCTTC,TRBJ2-1,TRBV20-1,-,-
CASSLTKKLAGESSYEQYF,TGTGCCAGCAGCCTCACAAAAAAACTAGCGGGAGAGAGCTCCTACGAGCAGTACTTC,TRBJ2-7,TRBV7-3,-,TRBD2
CASSPGTASYEQYF,TGCGCCAGCAGTCCCGGGACAGCCTCCTACGAGCAGTACTTC,TRBJ2-7,TRBV4-1,-,TRBD1
CASSFKRSTDTQYF,TGTGCCAGCAGTTTCAAGCGGAGCACAGATACGCAGTATTTT,TRBJ2-3,TRBV6-5,few,-
CASSTEVNRWREGGTQYF,TGTGCCAGTAGTACGGAGGTTAACCGCTGGCGGGAGGGCGGTACGCAGTATTTT,TRBJ2-3,TRBV19,-,TRBD2
CASSWIAGEDNEQFF,TGCGCCAGCAGCTGGATAGCGGGAGAGGACAATGAGCAGTTCTTC,TRBJ2-1,TRBV5-1,few,TRBD2
CASQGQGGEKLFF,TGTGCCAGCCAGGGACAGGGCGGTGAAAAACTGTTTTTT,TRBJ1-4,TRBV6-1,-,TRBD1
CATGRGGRNQPQHF,TGTGCCACGGGGCGGGGGGGTCGCAATCAGCCCCAGCATTTT,TRBJ1-5,TRBV27,-,-
CAWRALNTEAFF,TGTGCCTGGAGGGCCTTGAACACTGAAGCTTTCTTT,TRBJ1-1,TRBV30,-,-
CASSPKGGANIQYF,TGTGCCAGCAGCCCTAAAGGGGGGGCAAACATTCAGTACTTC,TRBJ2-4,TRBV7-3,-,-
CASSQTGSWPDTQYF,TGTGCCAGCAGCCAGACAGGGAGTTGGCCAGATACGCAGTATTTT,TRBJ2-3,TRBV5-4,-,TRBD1
CASSHGQGGMNTEAFF,TGCGCCAGCAGCCATGGACAGGGGGGCATGAACACTGAAGCTTTCTTT,TRBJ1-1,TRBV4-1,-,TRBD1
CASSQVTFEFNYGYTF,TGCGCCAGCAGCCAAGTTACTTTCGAATTCAACTATGGCTACACCTTC,TRBJ1-2,TRBV4-1,-,-
CASSLDSGRAREQYF,TGCGCCAGCAGTCTCGATAGCGGGAGGGCGAGGGAGCAGTACTTC,TRBJ2-7,TRBV10-1,-,TRBD2
CASARTDLNYGYTF,TGTGCCAGCGCGAGGACAGATCTTAACTATGGCTACACCTTC,TRBJ1-2,TRBV28,-,-
CAIDLRDRGGMNTEAFF,TGTGCCATCGACCTCCGGGACAGAGGGGGGATGAACACTGAAGCTTTCTTT,TRBJ1-1,TRBV2,-,TRBD1
CASSLSGQTYEQYF,TGTGCCAGCAGTCTCTCGGGACAGACGTACGAGCAGTACTTC,TRBJ2-7,TRBV27,-,TRBD1
CASSYLAVGEKLFF,TGTGCCAGCAGTTACTTGGCGGTCGGTGAAAAACTGTTTTTT,TRBJ1-4,TRBV6-6,-,-
CSAPAPYEQYF,TGCAGTGCTCCCGCGCCCTACGAGCAGTACTTC,TRBJ2-7,TRBV20-1,-,-
CASSERGGAYEQYF,TGTGCCAGCAGTGAACGGGGGGGAGCCTACGAGCAGTACTTC,TRBJ2-7,TRBV6-1,-,TRBD2
CASSVGGETQYF,TGCGCCAGCAGCGTCGGAGGGGAGACCCAGTACTTC,TRBJ2-5,TRBV5-1,-,-
CASSQPGTARREKLFF,TGCGCCAGCAGCCAACCCGGGACAGCCCGGCGGGAAAAACTGTTTTTT,TRBJ1-4,TRBV4-1,-,TRBD1
CASSMDSYTGELFF,TGTGCCAGCAGTATGGACAGTTACACCGGGGAGCTGTTTTTT,TRBJ2-2,TRBV28,-,-
CASSPTTAFYEQYF,TGTGCCAGCAGCCCGACGACAGCCTTCTACGAGCAGTACTTC,TRBJ2-7,TRBV7-9,few,-
CSVETGDHTGELFF,TGCAGCGTTGAAACAGGGGACCACACCGGGGAGCTGTTTTTT,TRBJ2-2,TRBV29-1,-,TRBD1
CASSLSHEQYF,TGTGCCAGCAGCCTATCCCACGAGCAGTACTTC,TRBJ2-7,TRBV12-1,-,-
CASSTSGSVYEQYF,TGCGCCAGCAGCACTAGCGGGAGTGTCTACGAGCAGTACTTC,TRBJ2-7,TRBV5-1,-,TRBD2
CASSAGQGSSYEQYF,TGCGCCAGCAGCGCCGGACAGGGCAGCTCCTACGAGCAGTACTTC,TRBJ2-7,TRBV4-1,-,TRBD1
CASSFGTSGSLETQYF,TGTGCCAGCAGTTTCGGGACTAGCGGGAGTCTTGAGACCCAGTACTTC,TRBJ2-5,TRBV28,-,TRBD2
CASIGSGWGTEAFF,TGCGCCAGTATCGGCTCGGGGTGGGGCACTGAAGCTTTCTTT,TRBJ1-1,TRBV10-2,-,-
CASSQGRARGNYGYTF,TGTGCCAGCAGTCAGGGACGGGCGCGGGGAAACTATGGCTACACCTTC,TRBJ1-2,TRBV27,-,-
CASRRQGGDQPQHF,TGTGCCAGCAGACGACAGGGAGGAGATCAGCCCCAGCATTTT,TRBJ1-5,TRBV27,-,TRBD1
CASSESLYGEAFF,TGTGCCAGCAGTGAATCCCTTTACGGGGAGGCTTTCTTT,TRBJ1-1,TRBV6-1,-,-
CASSLAGSTLSLQLFF,TGTGCCAGCAGCTTAGCGGGCTCCACCCTGTCTCTTCAGCTGTTTTTT,TRBJ2-2,TRBV7-6,-,-
CASSIAVLDYGYTF,TGTGCCAGTAGTATAGCGGTCCTGGACTATGGCTACACCTTC,TRBJ1-2,TRBV19,-,-